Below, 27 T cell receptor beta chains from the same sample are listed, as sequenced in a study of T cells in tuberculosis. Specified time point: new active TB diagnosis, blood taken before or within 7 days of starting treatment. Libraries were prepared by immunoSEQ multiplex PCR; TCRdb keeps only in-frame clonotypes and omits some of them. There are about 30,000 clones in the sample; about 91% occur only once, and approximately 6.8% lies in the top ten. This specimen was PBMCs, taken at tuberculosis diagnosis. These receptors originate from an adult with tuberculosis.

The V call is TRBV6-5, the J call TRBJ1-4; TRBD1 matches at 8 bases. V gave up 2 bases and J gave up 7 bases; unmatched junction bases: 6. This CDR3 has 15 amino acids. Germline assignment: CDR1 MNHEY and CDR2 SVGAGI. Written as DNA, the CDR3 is TGTGCCAGCAGTTACCCCGACAGGGGTCCTGAAAAACTGTTTTTT. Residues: CASSYPDRGPEKLFF.

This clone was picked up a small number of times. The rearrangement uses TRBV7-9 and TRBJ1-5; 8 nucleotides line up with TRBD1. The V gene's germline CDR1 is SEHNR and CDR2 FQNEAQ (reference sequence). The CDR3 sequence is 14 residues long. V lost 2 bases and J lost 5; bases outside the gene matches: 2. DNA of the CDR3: TGTGCCAGCAGCTTACAGGGGGCCGATCAGCCCCAGCATTTT. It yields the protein CASSLQGADQPQHF.

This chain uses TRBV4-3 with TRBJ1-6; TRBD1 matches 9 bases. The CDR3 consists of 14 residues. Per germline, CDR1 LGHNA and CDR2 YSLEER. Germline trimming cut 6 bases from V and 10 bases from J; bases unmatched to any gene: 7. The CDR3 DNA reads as TGCGCCAGCAGTACGGGACAGGGAGTCTCACCCCTCCACTTT. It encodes CASSTGQGVSPLHF.

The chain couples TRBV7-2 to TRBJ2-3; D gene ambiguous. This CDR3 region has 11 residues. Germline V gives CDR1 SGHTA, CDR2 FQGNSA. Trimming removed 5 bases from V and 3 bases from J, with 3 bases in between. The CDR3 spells CASSQTDTQYF. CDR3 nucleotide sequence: TGTGCCAGCAGCCAGACAGATACGCAGTATTTT.

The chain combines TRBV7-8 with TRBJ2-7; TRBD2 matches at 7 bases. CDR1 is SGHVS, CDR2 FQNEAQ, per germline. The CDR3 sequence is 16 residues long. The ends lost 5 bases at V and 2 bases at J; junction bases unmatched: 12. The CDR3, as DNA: TGTGCCAGCAGCCCTACGCCGGGGAGGGCCCCCTACGAGCAGTACTTC. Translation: CASSPTPGRAPYEQYF.

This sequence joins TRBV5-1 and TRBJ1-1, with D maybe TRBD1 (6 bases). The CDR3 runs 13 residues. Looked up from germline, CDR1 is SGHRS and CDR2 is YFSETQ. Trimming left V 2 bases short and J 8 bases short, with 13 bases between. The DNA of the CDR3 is TGCGCCAGCAGCTTCTCGAGGGGGTCGGAAGCTTTCTTT. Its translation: CASSFSRGSEAFF.

CDR3 nucleotides: TGTGCCAGCAGCTTCACAGGGGGCGCGCAGTACTTC. This codes for CASSFTGGAQYF. The rearrangement links TRBV6-5 to TRBJ2-7; 9 bases align to TRBD1. The V segment lost 6 bases and the J segment 9 bases; nucleotides outside the gene matches: 6. The CDR3 contains 12 residues. CDR1 MNHEY and CDR2 SVGAGI come from the germline V gene.

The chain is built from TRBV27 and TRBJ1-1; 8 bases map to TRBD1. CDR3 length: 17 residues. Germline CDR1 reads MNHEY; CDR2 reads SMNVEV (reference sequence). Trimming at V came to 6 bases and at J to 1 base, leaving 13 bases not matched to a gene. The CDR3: CASRGDRTARGNTEAFF. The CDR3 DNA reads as TGTGCCAGCAGGGGGGACAGGACCGCAAGGGGGAACACTGAAGCTTTCTTT.

The CDR3 coding sequence is TGTGCCACCAGCAGAGATCCAGGGAATCAGCCCCAGCATTTT. It codes for CATSRDPGNQPQHF. The chain uses TRBV15 and TRBJ1-5, with D possibly matching TRBD1 (5 bases). The germline V and J ends were trimmed by 0 bases and 4 bases, with 7 bases remaining between them. In germline, CDR1 is LNHNV, CDR2 YYDKDF (reference sequence). The CDR3 is 14 amino acids.

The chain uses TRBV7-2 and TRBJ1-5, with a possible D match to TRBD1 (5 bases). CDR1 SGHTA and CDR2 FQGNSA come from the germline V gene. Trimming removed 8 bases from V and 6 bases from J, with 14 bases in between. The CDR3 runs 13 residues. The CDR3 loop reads CASGGGISQPQHF. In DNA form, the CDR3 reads TGTGCCAGCGGTGGGGGGATTAGTCAGCCCCAGCATTTT.

This chain's CDR3 is CASSLAGVYEQYF. The CDR3 DNA follows: TGTGCCAGCAGTCTAGCGGGAGTGTACGAGCAGTACTTC. V and J are TRBV6-1 and TRBJ2-7, with 10 bases aligning to TRBD2. Trimming took 5 bases from V and 4 from J; bases not matched to a gene: 2. The CDR3 totals 13 residues. Germline-derived CDR1 and CDR2 are MNHNS and SASEGT.

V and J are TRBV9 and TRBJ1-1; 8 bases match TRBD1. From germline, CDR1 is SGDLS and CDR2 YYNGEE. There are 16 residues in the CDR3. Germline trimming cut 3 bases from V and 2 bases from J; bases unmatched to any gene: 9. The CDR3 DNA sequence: TGTGCCAGCAGCGAGGGGGCAGGGGGCGACAACACTGAAGCTTTCTTT. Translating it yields CASSEGAGGDNTEAFF.

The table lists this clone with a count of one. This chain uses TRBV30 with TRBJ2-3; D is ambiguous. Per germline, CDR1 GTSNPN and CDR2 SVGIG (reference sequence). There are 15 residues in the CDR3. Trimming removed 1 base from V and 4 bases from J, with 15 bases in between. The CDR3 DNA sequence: TGTGCCTGGAGTGATAGGTATCACTACCCAGATACGCAGTATTTT. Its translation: CAWSDRYHYPDTQYF.

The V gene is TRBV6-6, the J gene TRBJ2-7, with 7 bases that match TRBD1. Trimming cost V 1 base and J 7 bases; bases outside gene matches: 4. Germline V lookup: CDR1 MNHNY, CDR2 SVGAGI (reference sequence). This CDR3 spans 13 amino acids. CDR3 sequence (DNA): TGTGCCAGCAGTTACTGGGACAGAAGGGAGCAGTACTTC. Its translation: CASSYWDRREQYF.

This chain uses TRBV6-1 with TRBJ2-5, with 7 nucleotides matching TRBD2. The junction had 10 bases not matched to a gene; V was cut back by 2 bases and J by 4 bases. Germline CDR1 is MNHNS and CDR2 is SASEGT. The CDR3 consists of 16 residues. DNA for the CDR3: TGTGCCAGCAGTGAAATGGACAAAGGCGGGAGAGAGACCCAGTACTTC. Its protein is CASSEMDKGGRETQYF.

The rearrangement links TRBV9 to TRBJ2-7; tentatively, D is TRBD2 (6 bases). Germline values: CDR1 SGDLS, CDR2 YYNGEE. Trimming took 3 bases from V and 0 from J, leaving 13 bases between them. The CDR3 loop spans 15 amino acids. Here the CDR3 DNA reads TGTGCCAGCAGCGAGGGTAGCGGTAGCTCCTACGAGCAGTACTTC. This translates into CASSEGSGSSYEQYF.

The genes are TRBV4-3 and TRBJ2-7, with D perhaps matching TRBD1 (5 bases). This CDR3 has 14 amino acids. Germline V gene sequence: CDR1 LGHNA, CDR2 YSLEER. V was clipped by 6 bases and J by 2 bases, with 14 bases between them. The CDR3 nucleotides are TGCGCCAGCAGATTGGGGCTCACGCCCTACGAGCAGTACTTC. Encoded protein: CASRLGLTPYEQYF.

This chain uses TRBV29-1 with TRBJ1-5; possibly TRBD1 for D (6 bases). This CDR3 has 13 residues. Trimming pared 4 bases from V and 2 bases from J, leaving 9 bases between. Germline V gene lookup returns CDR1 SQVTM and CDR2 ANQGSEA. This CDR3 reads CSVGTVGNQPQHF. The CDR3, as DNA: TGCAGCGTTGGGACAGTTGGCAATCAGCCCCAGCATTTT. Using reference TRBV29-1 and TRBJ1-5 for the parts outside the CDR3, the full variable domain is SAVISQKPSRDICQRGTSLTIQCQVDSQVTMMFWYRQQPGQSLTLIATANQGSEATYESGFVIDKFPISRPNLTFSTLTVSNMSPEDSSIYLCSVGTVGNQPQHFGDGTRLSIL.

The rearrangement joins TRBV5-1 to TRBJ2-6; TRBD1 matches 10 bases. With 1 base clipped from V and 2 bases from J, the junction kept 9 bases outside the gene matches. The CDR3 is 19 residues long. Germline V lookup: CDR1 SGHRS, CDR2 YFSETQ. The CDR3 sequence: CASSLRGDRGRAGANVLTF. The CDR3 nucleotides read TGCGCCAGCAGCTTGAGGGGTGACAGGGGGCGTGCTGGGGCCAACGTCCTGACTTTC.

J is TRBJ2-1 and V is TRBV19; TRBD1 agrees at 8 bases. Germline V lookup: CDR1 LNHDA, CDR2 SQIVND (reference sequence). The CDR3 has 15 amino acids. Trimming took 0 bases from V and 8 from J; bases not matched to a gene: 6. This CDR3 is CASSIDRGLLDEQFF. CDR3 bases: TGTGCCAGTAGTATAGACAGGGGGCTGTTGGATGAGCAGTTCTTC.

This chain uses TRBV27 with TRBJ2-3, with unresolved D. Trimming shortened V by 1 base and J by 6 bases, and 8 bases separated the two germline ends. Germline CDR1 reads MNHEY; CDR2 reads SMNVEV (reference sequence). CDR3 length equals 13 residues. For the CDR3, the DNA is TGTGCCAGCAGTTTATTCCCTTCGGATACGCAGTATTTT. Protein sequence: CASSLFPSDTQYF.

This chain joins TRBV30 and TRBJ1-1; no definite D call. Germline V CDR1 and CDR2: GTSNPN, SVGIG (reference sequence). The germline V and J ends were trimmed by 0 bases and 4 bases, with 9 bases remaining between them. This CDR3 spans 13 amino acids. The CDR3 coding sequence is TGTGCCTGGAGTGTAGGAGTAGCCACTGAAGCTTTCTTT. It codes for CAWSVGVATEAFF.

The CDR3 DNA follows: TGCGCCAGCAGCTTGGAGGGACAGGGGGCGGGAGGCTACACCTTC. Amino acid sequence: CASSLEGQGAGGYTF. V usage is TRBV5-1 and J usage is TRBJ1-2; 12 bases map to TRBD1. Germline V gives CDR1 SGHRS, CDR2 YFSETQ. This CDR3 has 15 residues. The V segment lost 0 bases and the J segment 8 bases; nucleotides outside the gene matches: 5.

In DNA, the CDR3 is TGCAGCGTTGTTGGACTAGATGGTTGGTTCTTC. This gives the protein CSVVGLDGWFF. V gene TRBV29-1 combines with J gene TRBJ2-1, with 7 bases aligning to TRBD2. The junction had 9 bases not matched to a gene; V was cut back by 4 bases and J by 15 bases. The CDR3 has 11 amino acids. The V gene's germline CDR1 is SQVTM and CDR2 ANQGSEA.

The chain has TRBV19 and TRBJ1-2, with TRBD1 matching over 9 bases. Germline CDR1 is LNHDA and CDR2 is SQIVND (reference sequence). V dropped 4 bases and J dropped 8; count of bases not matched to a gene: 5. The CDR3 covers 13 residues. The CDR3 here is CASSSWDRDGYTF. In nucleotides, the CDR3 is TGTGCCAGTAGTAGCTGGGACAGGGACGGCTACACCTTC.

Here the CDR3 reads CASSPWTDYGETQYF. The DNA for the CDR3 is TGTGCCAGCAGTCCGTGGACTGATTATGGGGAGACCCAGTACTTC. The chain couples TRBV2 to TRBJ2-5; possible D gene TRBD2, 5 bases. The CDR3 contains 15 residues. V lost 5 bases and J 5 bases, leaving 18 bases between the germline ends. Germline lookup yields CDR1 SNHLY and CDR2 FYNNEI.

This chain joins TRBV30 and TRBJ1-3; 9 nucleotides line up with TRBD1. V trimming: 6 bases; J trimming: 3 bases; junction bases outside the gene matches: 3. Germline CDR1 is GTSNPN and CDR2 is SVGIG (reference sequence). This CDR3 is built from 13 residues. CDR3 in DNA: TGTGCCTGTATGACAGGGGGTGGAAACACCATATATTTT. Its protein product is CACMTGGGNTIYF.